This T cell receptor beta chain originates from a study of cytomegalovirus exposure and HLA in healthy donors. The wider study: A previous analysis identified 100 million or so unique TCR beta sequences derived from about 180 million T cells. Study-level points and caveats: In a later analysis, common viral pathogens appeared linked to several of the most significant clusters.

Each donor was nominally healthy when sampled (though unrecorded immune exposures were likely). In germline, CDR1 is GTSNPN, CDR2 SVGIG (reference sequence). Trimming removed 4 bases from V and 5 bases from J, with 8 bases in between. The CDR3 runs to 11 residues. This clone appeared a few times. Its antigen is still unknown. Use of 60 Vbeta and 13 Jbeta primers characterized the PCR. Repertoires were generated with immunoSEQ multiplex PCR, while TCRdb's copy carries only in-frame clones and drops some. The sample lists 110,000 to 150,000 clones, 9.7% seen once, with under 2% in the top ten. This TCR came from a man between 50 and 59 years old in good health and CMV-seronegative. Source material: PBMCs. The rearrangement uses TRBV30 and TRBJ2-5; D is undetermined. CDR3 loop: CAWTELETQYF. The CDR3 DNA is TGTGCCTGGACGGAGCTGGAGACCCAGTACTTC.